Described below is a single T cell receptor (beta chain) sequence and its context. The record originates from a study of blood T cell repertoires in COVID-19. Study-level information: The origin of the acute and convalescent COVID-19 samples was the United States, Italy and Spain. Sources were T cells, B-cell-depleted T cells, or PBMCs; the material itself was cDNA or gDNA.

The CDR3 spans 14 residues. Per the germline V gene, CDR1 is SQVTM and CDR2 is ANQGSEA. V was trimmed by 7 bases and J by 5 bases, leaving 20 bases between them. Per the study methods: By means of reference gene primer amplification, nucleated cell counts were estimated. Measured with immunoSEQ multiplex PCR; TCRdb has only the in-frame clones, and not every one. The V and J calls and clone size come from that table; D and trimming were worked out from the DNA. The sample holds around 300,000 clones, over 75% seen once. The sequencing sample was made of peripheral blood. The receptor's source is a man aged 18 to 29 with active or convalescent COVID-19. The chain employs TRBV29-1 and TRBJ2-5; maybe TRBD1 (6 bases). CDR3 in DNA: TGCAGCGGGGACACGGGATTGGAGTTTGAGACCCAGTACTTC. This gives the protein CSGDTGLEFETQYF.